The present TCR beta chain was sequenced within a study of T cells after yellow fever vaccination. Study-level information: Fractions with few cells were prepared using SMART-Seq v4 Ultra Low Input. Regarding the study as a whole: A secondary response was less intense yet reached its peak sooner, at day 5 versus 15.

The TCR cDNA carried a universal primer site and UMIs from 5'RACE template switching. TCRdb called the 5' RACE reads again in MiXCR, with one record for every CDR3 protein. This repertoire shows roughly 94,000 distinct CDR3 sequences, approximately 9% found once; its top ten account for 16%. The junction had 10 bases not matched to a gene; V was cut back by 7 bases and J by 2 bases. Germline assignment: CDR1 SGHTA and CDR2 FQGNSA. This CDR3 is built from 16 residues. This clonotype was seen many times. The genes are TRBV7-2 and TRBJ2-5; 10 bases fit TRBD1. The receptor was derived from a man younger than 35 who received the YFV17D yellow fever vaccine. Material: CD8+ T cells not binding an NS4B(214-222) dextramer, sorted from PBMCs, obtained roughly 15 days after the first yellow fever vaccination. CDR3 sequence (DNA): TGTGCCAGCACCGACCTGGACAGGGGGGAGCAAGAGACCCAGTACTTC. It specifies CASTDLDRGEQETQYF.